Detailed here is one T cell receptor (beta chain). What it recognizes is unknown. The germline V and J ends were trimmed by 2 bases and 0 bases, with 13 bases remaining between them. Per the germline V gene, CDR1 is SEHNR and CDR2 is FQNEAQ (reference sequence). The CDR3 runs 16 residues. This record belongs to a study of T cell responses to AZD1222 COVID-19 vaccine. Findings of the study overall: With dominance at 160-218 and 743-854, vaccine-associated CD4 TCRs spanned spike.

Produced via immunoSEQ multiplex PCR; TCRdb's table is partial and in-frame only. The sample holds about 190,000 clones; 85% to 95% are singletons and the top ten take about 1.2%. This sample comprised peripheral blood, obtained on day 0 of AZD1222 vaccination. The clonotype was recovered from an adult in good health. The V and J genes are TRBV7-9 and TRBJ1-1; no clear D gene. This CDR3 reads CASSLQGLVMNTEAFF. The CDR3, as DNA: TGTGCCAGCAGCTTACAAGGACTAGTTATGAACACTGAAGCTTTCTTT.